This entry lists 27 T cell receptor beta chains sequenced from one sample in a study of cytomegalovirus exposure and HLA in healthy donors. Researchers ran the PCR with 60 Vbeta and 13 Jbeta primers. TCRdb keeps only in-frame clones here, not all; method: immunoSEQ multiplex PCR. The sample has 150,000 to 180,000 clones, around 79% seen once. Specimen: PBMCs. Source of these receptors: a man in his late teens or twenties in good health and CMV-seronegative.

This clone was recorded a few times. The V call is TRBV5-1, the J call TRBJ1-3; TRBD1 might be the D (6 bases). The CDR3 is 15 residues long. Germline values: CDR1 SGHRS, CDR2 YFSETQ. Trimming removed 0 bases from V and 2 bases from J, with 9 bases in between. The CDR3 loop is CASSLVWGPGNTIYF. Written as DNA, the CDR3 is TGCGCCAGCAGCTTGGTCTGGGGGCCTGGAAACACCATATATTTT.

This chain connects TRBV14 to TRBJ2-3; 12 nucleotides line up with TRBD2. This CDR3 is 16 amino acids long. Germline V gene data show CDR1 as SGHDN and CDR2 as FVKESK. V trimming: 5 bases; J trimming: 3 bases; junction bases outside the gene matches: 6. The CDR3 region has the DNA TGTGCCAGCAGCTCACTAGCGGGGGGTCTGACAGATACGCAGTATTTT. This translates into CASSSLAGGLTDTQYF.

The V call is TRBV7-9, the J call TRBJ1-6; TRBD1 matches 10 bases. V trimming: 8 bases; J trimming: 9 bases; junction bases outside the gene matches: 1. The CDR3 is 12 amino acids. CDR1 and CDR2 from the germline V gene are SEHNR and FQNEAQ (reference sequence). Written as DNA, the CDR3 is TGTGCCAGCGGGACAGGGGTTTCACCCCTCCACTTT. It encodes CASGTGVSPLHF.

The CDR3 DNA follows: TGTGCCAGTAGTTGGGGGGACACCGGGGAGCTGTTTTTT. It codes for CASSWGDTGELFF. This rearrangement joins TRBV19 to TRBJ2-2; a possible D gene is TRBD2 (6 bases). Germline values: CDR1 LNHDA, CDR2 SQIVND (reference sequence). The length of the CDR3 is 13 residues. Trimming stripped 5 bases from V and 3 bases from J, with 7 bases between.

This rearrangement joins TRBV5-1 to TRBJ2-3; weak D call: TRBD1 (5 bases). Per germline, CDR1 SGHRS and CDR2 YFSETQ. This CDR3 region has 14 residues. Trimming shortened V by 5 bases and J by 0 bases, and 10 bases separated the two germline ends. The CDR3: CASSMTASTDTQYF. The CDR3 DNA reads TGCGCCAGCAGTATGACAGCTAGCACAGATACGCAGTATTTT.

The chain couples TRBV5-8 to TRBJ2-2; D perhaps matches TRBD2 (5 bases). The CDR3 runs to 16 residues. Germline loops: CDR1 SGHTS, CDR2 YDEGEE. V lost 4 bases, J lost 1 base, and 14 bases lay in between. The CDR3 DNA is TGTGCCAGCAGCCCTCGGAAGGGAGTGAACACCGGGGAGCTGTTTTTT. This codes for CASSPRKGVNTGELFF.

V gene TRBV2 combines with J gene TRBJ2-2, with 7 nucleotides matching TRBD1. The CDR3 runs 14 residues. V shed 7 bases and J 2 bases; nucleotides not matched to a gene: 4. Germline V gene lookup returns CDR1 SNHLY and CDR2 FYNNEI. The CDR3: CASKGQPNTGELFF. DNA of the CDR3: TGTGCCAGCAAGGGACAGCCCAACACCGGGGAGCTGTTTTTT. Using reference TRBV2 and TRBJ2-2 for the parts outside the CDR3, the full variable domain is EPEVTQTPSHQVTQMGQEVILRCVPISNHLYFYWYRQILGQKVEFLVSFYNNEISEKSEIFDDQFSVERPDGSNFTLKIRSTKLEDSAMYFCASKGQPNTGELFFGEGSRLTVL.

The chain joins TRBV15 to TRBJ1-1; D call uncertain. Trimming shortened V by 0 bases and J by 2 bases, and 7 bases separated the two germline ends. Germline-derived CDR1 and CDR2 are LNHNV and YYDKDF (reference sequence). The length of the CDR3 is 14 residues. Here the CDR3 DNA reads TGTGCCACCAGCAGAGATCCGGGTAACACTGAAGCTTTCTTT. This codes for CATSRDPGNTEAFF.

This chain joins TRBV7-9 and TRBJ1-3, with D unclear. The CDR3 loop spans 14 amino acids. The V gene's germline CDR1 is SEHNR and CDR2 FQNEAQ (reference sequence). The V end was cut by 8 bases, the J end by 2 bases, with 13 bases between. CDR3 sequence: CASGSPATGNTIYF. CDR3 DNA: TGTGCCAGCGGCTCGCCCGCTACTGGAAACACCATATATTTT.

The V gene is TRBV18, the J gene TRBJ1-1; D is possibly TRBD1 (5 bases). CDR3 length: 16 residues. Germline assignment: CDR1 KGHSH and CDR2 LQKENI. Trimming took off 2 bases at V and 1 base at J, with 14 bases between the two ends. The CDR3 is CASSPTQAGGNTEAFF. The CDR3 DNA sequence: TGTGCCAGCTCACCAACGCAGGCCGGGGGGAACACTGAAGCTTTCTTT.

This clone was detected only a few times. V gene TRBV11-1 combines with J gene TRBJ2-1; no clear D gene. CDR3 length: 15 amino acids. Germline CDR1 reads SGHAT; CDR2 reads FQDESV (reference sequence). V was pared by 5 bases and J by 0 bases, with 11 bases between. In DNA form, the CDR3 reads TGTGCCAGCAGCAATCAGGTTTACTCCTACAATGAGCAGTTCTTC. Protein product: CASSNQVYSYNEQFF.

This chain connects TRBV5-1 to TRBJ1-2; D ambiguous. The CDR3 extends over 15 amino acids. Germline V gene sequence: CDR1 SGHRS, CDR2 YFSETQ. V was shortened by 0 bases and J by 4 bases, with 13 bases between the two germline ends. CDR3 amino acids: CASSLDRQALYGYTF. The DNA for the CDR3 is TGCGCCAGCAGCTTGGACCGGCAGGCCCTCTATGGCTACACCTTC.

The V call is TRBV14, the J call TRBJ2-5, with 7 bases matching TRBD2. CDR1 is SGHDN and CDR2 is FVKESK in the germline V gene. The CDR3 length is 17 residues. The J segment lost 5 bases and the V segment lost 4 bases, leaving 16 bases of the junction unmatched. The DNA of the CDR3 is TGTGCCAGCAGCCCGACCCTAGCGGACATCATGGGGGAGACCCAGTACTTC. Translation: CASSPTLADIMGETQYF. Using reference TRBV14 and TRBJ2-5 for the parts outside the CDR3, the full variable domain is EAGVTQFPSHSVIEKGQTVTLRCDPISGHDNLYWYRRVMGKEIKFLLHFVKESKQDESGMPNNRFLAERTGGTYSTLKVQPAELEDSGVYFCASSPTLADIMGETQYFGPGTRLLVL.

V gene TRBV2 combines with J gene TRBJ1-3; tentatively, D is TRBD1 (6 bases). The germline V and J ends were trimmed by 8 bases and 0 bases, with 20 bases remaining between them. The V gene's germline CDR1 is SNHLY and CDR2 FYNNEI. This CDR3 is built from 17 residues. The CDR3 reads CASVGMTGPNSGNTIYF. The CDR3 DNA sequence: TGTGCCAGCGTTGGAATGACAGGACCGAACTCTGGAAACACCATATATTTT.

This CDR3 is CASRQGYQETQYF. The CDR3 region has the DNA TGTGCCAGCAGACAGGGCTACCAAGAGACCCAGTACTTC. The V gene is TRBV6-5, the J gene TRBJ2-5, with a possible D match to TRBD1 (6 bases). The germline V and J ends were trimmed by 6 bases and 0 bases, with 8 bases remaining between them. CDR1 and CDR2 (germline): MNHEY, SVGAGI. The CDR3 is 13 amino acids.

There are a few counts of this clone. The V and J genes are TRBV5-1 and TRBJ1-1; D might be TRBD1 (5 bases). This CDR3 comprises 13 residues. Germline CDR1 SGHRS, CDR2 YFSETQ. Trimming cost V 3 bases and J 8 bases, with 14 bases left between them. The CDR3 DNA is TGCGCCAGCAGCTACGGAGGGGTAGGAGAAGCTTTCTTT. This encodes CASSYGGVGEAFF. The full variable domain, completed using reference TRBV5-1 and TRBJ1-1, is KAGVTQTPRYLIKTRGQQVTLSCSPISGHRSVSWYQQTPGQGLQFLFEYFSETQRNKGNFPGRFSGRQFSNSRSEMNVSTLELGDSALYLCASSYGGVGEAFFGQGTRLTVV.

J is TRBJ1-4 and V is TRBV5-5; D uncertain. Germline V gene sequence: CDR1 SGHKS, CDR2 YYEKEE (reference sequence). Trimming removed 2 bases at V and 2 bases at J, with 13 bases between. The CDR3 spans 16 residues. The CDR3 is CASSLLGGSTNEKLFF. The CDR3 nucleotides read TGTGCCAGCAGCTTATTAGGCGGGAGTACTAATGAAAAACTGTTTTTT. Full variable domain (outside the CDR3, taken from reference TRBV5-5 and TRBJ1-4): DAGVTQSPTHLIKTRGQQVTLRCSPISGHKSVSWYQQVLGQGPQFIFQYYEKEERGRGNFPDRFSARQFPNYSSELNVNALLLGDSALYLCASSLLGGSTNEKLFFGSGTQLSVL.

V and J are TRBV5-1 and TRBJ1-5; maybe TRBD1 (5 bases). Trimming removed 2 bases from V and 6 bases from J, with 18 bases in between. This CDR3 is 16 amino acids long. Germline V gives CDR1 SGHRS, CDR2 YFSETQ. DNA for the CDR3: TGCGCCAGCAGCTTAGGCCCACAGGCCGGCGGTCAGCCCCAGCATTTT. It is translated as CASSLGPQAGGQPQHF.

This clone was counted a single time. The chain uses TRBV27 and TRBJ1-5, with 8 bases aligning to TRBD1. V trimming: 2 bases; J trimming: 0 bases; junction bases outside the gene matches: 0. The length of the CDR3 is 15 residues. In germline, CDR1 is MNHEY, CDR2 SMNVEV (reference sequence). The chain's CDR3 is CASSLGTGSNQPQHF. Here the CDR3 DNA reads TGTGCCAGCAGTTTAGGGACAGGTAGCAATCAGCCCCAGCATTTT.

The genes are TRBV7-9 and TRBJ2-2; TRBD1 is a possible D gene (5 bases). The CDR3 runs to 16 residues. Per germline, CDR1 SEHNR and CDR2 FQNEAQ (reference sequence). Between the trimmed V and J ends, which lost 3 bases and 0 bases, there was a span of 11 bases. CDR3 sequence (DNA): TGTGCCAGCAGCTTGAGAATACAGGCGAACACCGGGGAGCTGTTTTTT. It specifies CASSLRIQANTGELFF. The full variable domain, completed using reference TRBV7-9 and TRBJ2-2, is DTGVSQNPRHKITKRGQNVTFRCDPISEHNRLYWYRQTLGQGPEFLTYFQNEAQLEKSRLLSDRFSAERPKGSFSTLEIQRTEQGDSAMYLCASSLRIQANTGELFFGEGSRLTVL.

The rearrangement joins TRBV5-4 to TRBJ2-5; 8 bases fit TRBD2. The CDR3 length is 14 residues. Germline values: CDR1 SGHNT, CDR2 YYREEE (reference sequence). Trimming cost V 5 bases and J 5 bases; bases outside gene matches: 8. The CDR3 coding sequence is TGTGCCAGCAGTTACGGACTAGCCACGGAGACCCAGTACTTC. Encoded protein: CASSYGLATETQYF.

V is TRBV25-1 and J is TRBJ1-4; no firm D call. Trimming left V 3 bases short and J 9 bases short, with 8 bases between. The CDR3 is 12 amino acids. Per the germline V gene, CDR1 is MGHDK and CDR2 is SYGVNS. The chain's CDR3 is CASSDARKKLFF. CDR3 bases: TGTGCCAGCAGTGACGCCAGAAAAAAACTGTTTTTT.

This chain connects TRBV28 to TRBJ1-5; weak D call: TRBD1 (5 bases). Trimming left V 3 bases short and J 3 bases short, with 15 bases between. The CDR3 sequence is 16 residues long. Per germline, CDR1 MDHEN and CDR2 SYDVKM. The chain's CDR3 is CASSLRGSRSNQPQHF. CDR3 DNA: TGTGCCAGCAGTTTGCGGGGCAGCAGATCCAATCAGCCCCAGCATTTT.

This clone was seen only a few times. The CDR3 loop is CASSQGGWSYNEQFF. CDR3 in DNA: TGCGCCAGCAGCCAAGGAGGGTGGTCCTACAATGAGCAGTTCTTC. The chain carries TRBV4-1 and TRBJ2-1, with a possible D match to TRBD2 (5 bases). This CDR3 region has 15 residues. Trimming removed 1 base at V and 1 base at J, with 8 bases between. CDR1 is MGHRA and CDR2 is YSYEKL in the germline V gene.

The chain is built from TRBV4-3 and TRBJ2-5, with 8 nucleotides matching TRBD2. The length of the CDR3 is 16 residues. The junction had 10 bases not matched to a gene; V was cut back by 4 bases and J by 3 bases. Germline V lookup: CDR1 LGHNA, CDR2 YSLEER. The CDR3 sequence: CASSPIPGGGEETQYF. DNA of the CDR3: TGCGCCAGCAGCCCGATCCCGGGGGGGGGCGAAGAGACCCAGTACTTC.

This sequence joins TRBV6-5 and TRBJ1-3; perhaps TRBD1 as D (6 bases). Germline V gene sequence: CDR1 MNHEY, CDR2 SVGAGI. The CDR3 length is 15 residues. V was cut by 5 bases and J by 0 bases, with 11 bases left in between. CDR3 region: CASSRNRDSGNTIYF. DNA of the CDR3: TGTGCCAGCAGTAGAAACAGGGACTCTGGAAACACCATATATTTT.

Details on this clone: One end of the junction does not line up with germline, which may come from a read error. The chain carries TRBV7-9 and TRBJ1-2; 9 nucleotides align to TRBD1. Germline V gives CDR1 SEHNR, CDR2 FQNEAQ (reference sequence). This CDR3 is 16 amino acids long. The DNA for the CDR3 is TGTTCCAGCAGCCAACATAACCGGGACAGGGCGTATGGCTACACCTTC. As protein: CSSSQHNRDRAYGYTF.